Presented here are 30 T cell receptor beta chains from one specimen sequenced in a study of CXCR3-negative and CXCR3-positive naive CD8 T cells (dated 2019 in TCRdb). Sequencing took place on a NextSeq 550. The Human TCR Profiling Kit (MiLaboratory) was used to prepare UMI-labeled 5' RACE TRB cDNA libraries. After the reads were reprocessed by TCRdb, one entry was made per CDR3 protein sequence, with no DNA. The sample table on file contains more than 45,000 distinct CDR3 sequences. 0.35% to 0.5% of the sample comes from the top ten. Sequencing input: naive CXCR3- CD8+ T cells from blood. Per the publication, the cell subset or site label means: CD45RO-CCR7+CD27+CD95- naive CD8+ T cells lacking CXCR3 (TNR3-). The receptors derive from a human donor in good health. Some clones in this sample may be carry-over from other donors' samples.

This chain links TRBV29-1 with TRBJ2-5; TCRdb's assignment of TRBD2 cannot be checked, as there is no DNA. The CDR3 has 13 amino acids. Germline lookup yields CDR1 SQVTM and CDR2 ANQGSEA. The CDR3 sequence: CSVPAGVLETQYF.

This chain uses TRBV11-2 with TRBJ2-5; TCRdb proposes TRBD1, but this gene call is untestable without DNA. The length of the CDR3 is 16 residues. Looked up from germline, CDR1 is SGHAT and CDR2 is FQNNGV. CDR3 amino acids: CASSRGRDAYQETQYF.

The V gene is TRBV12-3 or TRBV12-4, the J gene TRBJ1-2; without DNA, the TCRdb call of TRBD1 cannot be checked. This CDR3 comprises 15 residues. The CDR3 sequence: CASRNYPGARVGYTF.

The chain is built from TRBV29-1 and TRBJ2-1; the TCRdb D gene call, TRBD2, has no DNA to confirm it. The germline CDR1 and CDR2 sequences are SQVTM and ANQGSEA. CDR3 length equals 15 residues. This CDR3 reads CSVPERGGPYNEQFF.

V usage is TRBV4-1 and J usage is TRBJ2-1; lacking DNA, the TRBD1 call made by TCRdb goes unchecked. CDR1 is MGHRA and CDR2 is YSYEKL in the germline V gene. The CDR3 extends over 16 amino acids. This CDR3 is CASSQEGGGFYSEQFF.

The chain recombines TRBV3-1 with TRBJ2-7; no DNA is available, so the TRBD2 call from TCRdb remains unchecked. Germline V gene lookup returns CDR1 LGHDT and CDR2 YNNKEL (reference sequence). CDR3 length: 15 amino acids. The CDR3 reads CASSPGTSGVYEQYF.

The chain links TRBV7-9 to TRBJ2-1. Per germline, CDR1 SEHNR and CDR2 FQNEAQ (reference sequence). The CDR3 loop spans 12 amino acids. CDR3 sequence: CASSSTAAEQFF.

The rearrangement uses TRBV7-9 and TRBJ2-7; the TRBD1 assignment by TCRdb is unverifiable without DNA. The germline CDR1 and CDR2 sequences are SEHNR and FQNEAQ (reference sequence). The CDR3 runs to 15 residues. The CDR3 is CASSSFQGANYEQYF.

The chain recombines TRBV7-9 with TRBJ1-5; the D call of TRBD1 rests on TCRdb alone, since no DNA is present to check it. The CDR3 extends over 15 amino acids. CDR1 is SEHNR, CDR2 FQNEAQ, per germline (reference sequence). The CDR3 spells CASSSGPPGHQPQHF.

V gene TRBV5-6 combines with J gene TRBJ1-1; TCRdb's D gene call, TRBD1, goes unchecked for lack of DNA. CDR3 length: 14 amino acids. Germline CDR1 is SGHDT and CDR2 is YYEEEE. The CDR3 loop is CASSSNREITEAFF. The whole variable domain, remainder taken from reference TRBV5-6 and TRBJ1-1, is DAGVTQSPTHLIKTRGQQVTLRCSPKSGHDTVSWYQQALGQGPQFIFQYYEEEERQRGNFPDRFSGHQFPNYSSELNVNALLLGDSALYLCASSSNREITEAFFGQGTRLTVV.

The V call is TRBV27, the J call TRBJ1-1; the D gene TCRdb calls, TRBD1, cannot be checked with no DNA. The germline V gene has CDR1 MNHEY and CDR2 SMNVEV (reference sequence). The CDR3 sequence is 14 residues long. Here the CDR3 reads CASIPLGGGTEAFF.

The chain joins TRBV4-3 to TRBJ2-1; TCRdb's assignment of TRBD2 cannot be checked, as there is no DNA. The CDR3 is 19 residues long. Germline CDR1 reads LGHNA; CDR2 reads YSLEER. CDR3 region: CASSQKLAGFLESYNEQFF.

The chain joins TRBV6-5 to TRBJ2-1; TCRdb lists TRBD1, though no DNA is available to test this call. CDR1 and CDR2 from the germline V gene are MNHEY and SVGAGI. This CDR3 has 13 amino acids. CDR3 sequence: CASSPGQGNEQFF.

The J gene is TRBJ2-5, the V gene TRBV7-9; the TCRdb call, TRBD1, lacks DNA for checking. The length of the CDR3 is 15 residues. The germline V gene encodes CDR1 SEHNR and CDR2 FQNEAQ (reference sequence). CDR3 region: CASSDQGGAEGNQYF.

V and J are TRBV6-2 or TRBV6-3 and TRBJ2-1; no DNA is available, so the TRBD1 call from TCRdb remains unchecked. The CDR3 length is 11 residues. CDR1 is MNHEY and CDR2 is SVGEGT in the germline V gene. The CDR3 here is CASGTGNEQFF.

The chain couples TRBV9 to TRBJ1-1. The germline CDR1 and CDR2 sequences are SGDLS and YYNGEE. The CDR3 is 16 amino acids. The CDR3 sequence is CASSQAGMGEDTEAFF.

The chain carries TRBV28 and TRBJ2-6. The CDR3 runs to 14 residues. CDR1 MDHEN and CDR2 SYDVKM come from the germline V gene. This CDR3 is CASSLSSGANVLTF.

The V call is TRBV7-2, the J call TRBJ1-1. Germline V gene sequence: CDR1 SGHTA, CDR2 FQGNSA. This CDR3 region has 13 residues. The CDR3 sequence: CASSLARPAEAFF. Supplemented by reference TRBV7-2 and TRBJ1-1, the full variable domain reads GAGVSQSPSNKVTEKGKDVELRCDPISGHTALYWYRQSLGQGLEFLIYFQGNSAPDKSGLPSDRFSAERTGGSVSTLTIQRTQQEDSAVYLCASSLARPAEAFFGQGTRLTVV.

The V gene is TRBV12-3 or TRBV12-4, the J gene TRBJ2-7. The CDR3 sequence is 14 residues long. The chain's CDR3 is CASSQDGYSYEQYF.

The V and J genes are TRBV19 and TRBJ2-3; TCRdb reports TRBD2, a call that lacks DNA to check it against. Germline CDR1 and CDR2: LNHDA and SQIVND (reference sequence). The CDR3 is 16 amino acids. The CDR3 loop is CASDRTSGALGDTQYF.

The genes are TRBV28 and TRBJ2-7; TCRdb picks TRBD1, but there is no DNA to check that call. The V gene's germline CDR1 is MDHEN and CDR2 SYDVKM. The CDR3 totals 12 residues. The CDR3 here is CAARDRGTEQYF.

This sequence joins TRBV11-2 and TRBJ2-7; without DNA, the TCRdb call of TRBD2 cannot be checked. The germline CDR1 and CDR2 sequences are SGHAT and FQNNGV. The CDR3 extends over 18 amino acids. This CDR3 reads CASSFPRDPTHTYYEQYF.

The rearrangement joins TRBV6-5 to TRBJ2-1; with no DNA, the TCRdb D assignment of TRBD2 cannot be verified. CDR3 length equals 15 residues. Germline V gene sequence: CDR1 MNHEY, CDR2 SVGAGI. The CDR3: CASSTLAQADNEQFF.

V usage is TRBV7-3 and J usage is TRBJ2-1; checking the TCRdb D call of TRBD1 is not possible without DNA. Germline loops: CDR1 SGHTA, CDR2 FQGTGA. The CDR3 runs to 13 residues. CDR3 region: CASSSGFYNEQFF.

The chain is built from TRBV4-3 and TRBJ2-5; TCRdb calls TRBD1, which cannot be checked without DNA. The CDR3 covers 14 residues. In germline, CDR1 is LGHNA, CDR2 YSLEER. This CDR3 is CASSLGTGGETQYF.

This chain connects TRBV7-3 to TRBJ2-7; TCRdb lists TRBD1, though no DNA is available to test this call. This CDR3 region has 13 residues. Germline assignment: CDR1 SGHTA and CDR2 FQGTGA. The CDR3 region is CASRYGTGDEQYF. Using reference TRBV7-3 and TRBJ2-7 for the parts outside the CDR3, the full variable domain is GAGVSQTPSNKVTEKGKYVELRCDPISGHTALYWYRQSLGQGPEFLIYFQGTGAADDSGLPNDRFFAVRPEGSVSTLKIQRTERGDSAVYLCASRYGTGDEQYFGPGTRLTVT.

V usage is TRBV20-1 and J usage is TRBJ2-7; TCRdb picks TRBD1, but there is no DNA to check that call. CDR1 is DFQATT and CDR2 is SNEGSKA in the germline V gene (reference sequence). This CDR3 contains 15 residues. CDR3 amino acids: CSAGGEDRALDEQYF.

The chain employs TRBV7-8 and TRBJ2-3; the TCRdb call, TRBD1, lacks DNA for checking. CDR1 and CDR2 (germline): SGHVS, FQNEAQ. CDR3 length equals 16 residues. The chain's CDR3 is CASSSGTGGPTDTQYF. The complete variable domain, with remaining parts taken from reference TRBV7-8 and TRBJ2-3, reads GAGVSQSPRYKVAKRGQDVALRCDPISGHVSLFWYQQALGQGPEFLTYFQNEAQLDKSGLPSDRFFAERPEGSVSTLKIQRTQQEDSAVYLCASSSGTGGPTDTQYFGPGTRLTVL.

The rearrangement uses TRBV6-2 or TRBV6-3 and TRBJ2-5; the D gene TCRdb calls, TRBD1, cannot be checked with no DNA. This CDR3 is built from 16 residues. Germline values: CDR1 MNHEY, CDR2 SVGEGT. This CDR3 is CASTPGRGRTQETQYF.

CDR3 residues: CASSLEAAGGYTF. V and J are TRBV5-1 and TRBJ1-2. The CDR3 is 13 residues long. Per germline, CDR1 SGHRS and CDR2 YFSETQ.